The clone carrying this T cell receptor beta chain was recorded many times. The target antigen is unknown. This record comes from a study of CD8 T cells in ankylosing spondylitis. Germline V gene data show CDR1 as DFQATT and CDR2 as SNEGSKA (reference sequence). There are 12 residues in the CDR3. Trimming cost V 1 base and J 4 bases, with 5 bases left between them. The study, taken as a whole, reports: Past research had described some motif variants in reactive arthritis synovial fluid and blood. In ankylosing spondylitis blood, a motif of several highly homologous TCR beta variants appeared characteristic.

Scientists made TCR beta libraries using quantitative 5'-RACE with molecular barcodes. TCRdb reanalysed the 5' RACE reads using MiXCR and keeps one entry per CDR3 protein. This table holds approximately 100,000 distinct CDR3 sequences, about 8.5% found once. Source material: blood, either unsorted or a sorted T cell fraction (not recorded which). V usage is TRBV20-1 and J usage is TRBJ2-1; D is undetermined. This sequence was found in a male donor with ankylosing spondylitis or in good health (not recorded which). CDR3 in amino acids: CSARGTYNEQFF. DNA for the CDR3: TGCAGTGCTAGAGGCACTTACAATGAGCAGTTCTTC.